This T cell receptor beta chain was recorded in a study of CD8 T cells in ankylosing spondylitis. Findings and limits, study-wide: Peripheral blood held disease-linked clones only at relatively low frequency, and these were CD8+. Researchers reportedly found disease-linked clones significantly enriched in matched ankylosing spondylitis synovial fluid.

Concerning this clonotype: What it recognizes is unknown.

Quantitative 5'-RACE with molecular barcodes produced the TCR beta libraries. TCRdb reanalysed the 5' RACE reads using MiXCR and keeps one entry per CDR3 protein. The table records nearly 350,000 distinct CDR3 sequences, approximately 14% of them present only once. The TCR originated in a male donor with ankylosing spondylitis or in good health (not recorded which). Sequencing used blood, either unsorted or a sorted T cell fraction (not recorded which).

CDR3 amino acids: CASQWARGEGTQYF. The CDR3 DNA follows: TGTGCCAGCCAGTGGGCTAGGGGTGAGGGTACGCAGTATTTT. V and J are TRBV19 and TRBJ2-3; either TRBD1 or TRBD2 may fit D (5 bases each). The CDR3 loop spans 14 amino acids. CDR1 is LNHDA, CDR2 SQIVND, per germline (reference sequence). Between the trimmed V and J ends, which lost 9 bases and 8 bases, there was a span of 21 bases.